This TCR beta chain was sequenced for a study of T cell repertoires in cytomegalovirus infection. Overall study: Both CMV infection and a matching HLA type were indicated by public TCR beta signatures. Regarding the study as a whole: The study found HLA-C-restricted CMV-specific TCR beta clonotypes dominating the ex vivo response. Of the TCR beta families, the public ones yielded a cumulative frequency that identified carriers of CMV plus the relevant HLA.

TCRdb independently ran MiXCR on the reads; one entry per CDR3 protein. The table records 130,000 or so distinct CDR3 sequences, about 6% of them present only once. This clonotype was found many times. Its antigen is not identified. There are 19 residues in the CDR3. Germline CDR1 SGHTA, CDR2 FQGNSA. V dropped 4 bases and J dropped 0; count of bases not matched to a gene: 9. The source material was PBMCs. The rearrangement uses TRBV7-2 and TRBJ2-1; 13 bases are shared with TRBD2. This TCR derives from a human donor in good health (CMV status not recorded). Some clones in this sample may be carry-over from other donors' samples. CDR3 sequence reads: CASSSRLAGGLGSYNEQFF. The CDR3 DNA is TGTGCCAGCAGCTCCAGACTAGCGGGGGGCCTAGGCTCCTACAATGAGCAGTTCTTC.